This entry lists 8 T cell receptor beta chains sequenced from one sample in a study of cytomegalovirus exposure and HLA in healthy donors. Vbeta (60) and Jbeta (13) primers were used in the PCR. Method: immunoSEQ multiplex PCR; TCRdb's copy keeps in-frame clones and lacks some. The data contain around 180,000 clones, approximately 82% of them singletons. The specimen sequenced was PBMCs. Receptor source: a woman younger than 35 in good health and CMV-seropositive.

The rearrangement uses TRBV19 and TRBJ1-1, with 10 nucleotides matching TRBD1. Germline CDR1 LNHDA, CDR2 SQIVND (reference sequence). CDR3 length: 15 residues. After removal of 3 bases from V and 1 base from J, the junction contained 2 bases not matched to a gene. The CDR3 protein is CASSIRDRGNTEAFF. The CDR3 DNA is TGTGCCAGTAGTATCCGGGACAGGGGGAACACTGAAGCTTTCTTT. Supplemented by reference TRBV19 and TRBJ1-1, the full variable domain reads DGGITQSPKYLFRKEGQNVTLSCEQNLNHDAMYWYRQDPGQGLRLIYYSQIVNDFQKGDIAEGYSVSREKKESFPLTVTSAQKNPTAFYLCASSIRDRGNTEAFFGQGTRLTVV.

The chain links TRBV11-2 to TRBJ2-7; 8 bases fit TRBD1. The germline V gene encodes CDR1 SGHAT and CDR2 FQNNGV. This CDR3 has 13 residues. The ends lost 3 bases at V and 3 bases at J; junction bases unmatched: 1. The CDR3 region is CASSLTGVYEQYF. The CDR3 DNA is TGTGCCAGCAGCTTGACAGGGGTCTACGAGCAGTACTTC.

The chain has TRBV2 and TRBJ2-5; TRBD2 might be the D (6 bases). The V and J ends lost 7 bases and 3 bases respectively, with 9 bases between them. Germline-derived CDR1 and CDR2 are SNHLY and FYNNEI. CDR3 length: 12 amino acids. CDR3 residues: CASKTGEETQYF. As DNA, the CDR3 is TGTGCCAGCAAGACGGGAGAAGAGACCCAGTACTTC.

The CDR3 nucleotides are TGTGCCAGCACCTTCTGGGGCCCCAGGAGCACCGGGGAGCTGTTTTTT. This codes for CASTFWGPRSTGELFF. The V gene is TRBV7-4, the J gene TRBJ2-2, with D perhaps TRBD1 (5 bases). V lost 7 bases and J 4 bases, leaving 19 bases between the germline ends. The germline CDR1 and CDR2 sequences are SGHVT and SQSDAQ. The CDR3 has 16 amino acids.

The DNA of the CDR3 is TGCAGCGTTGGTGAGGGGGCGGGTAATTCACCCCTCCACTTT. As protein: CSVGEGAGNSPLHF. The chain couples TRBV29-1 to TRBJ1-6; 7 nucleotides align to TRBD1. Germline V gene data show CDR1 as SQVTM and CDR2 as ANQGSEA. The V segment lost 4 bases and the J segment 6 bases; nucleotides outside the gene matches: 6. The length of the CDR3 is 14 residues. The variable domain in full, completed from reference TRBV29-1 and TRBJ1-6, reads SAVISQKPSRDICQRGTSLTIQCQVDSQVTMMFWYRQQPGQSLTLIATANQGSEATYESGFVIDKFPISRPNLTFSTLTVSNMSPEDSSIYLCSVGEGAGNSPLHFGNGTRLTVT.

V is TRBV7-3 and J is TRBJ2-3; TRBD2 agrees at 12 bases. Germline V gene data show CDR1 as SGHTA and CDR2 as FQGTGA. This CDR3 contains 16 residues. Trimming took 6 bases from V and 5 from J; bases not matched to a gene: 9. CDR3 region: CASRTLAGGRGDTQYF. Written as DNA, the CDR3 is TGTGCCAGCAGGACGCTAGCGGGGGGGCGGGGAGATACGCAGTATTTT.

The chain links TRBV5-1 to TRBJ1-6; D is unresolved. CDR3 size: 16 residues. Per the germline V gene, CDR1 is SGHRS and CDR2 is YFSETQ. V was shortened by 0 bases and J by 0 bases, with 7 bases between the two germline ends. The CDR3 DNA reads as TGCGCCAGCAGCTTGGGGAGGAGCTCCTATAATTCACCCCTCCACTTT. It translates to CASSLGRSSYNSPLHF.

The V gene is TRBV7-3, the J gene TRBJ1-1; D perhaps matches TRBD1 (6 bases). CDR1 is SGHTA and CDR2 is FQGTGA in the germline V gene. With 4 bases removed from V and 2 bases from J, the gap between germline ends came to 17 bases. The CDR3 has 16 residues. The CDR3 here is CASSSIPTGTNTEAFF. In DNA, the CDR3 is TGTGCCAGCAGCTCGATACCGACAGGAACCAACACTGAAGCTTTCTTT.